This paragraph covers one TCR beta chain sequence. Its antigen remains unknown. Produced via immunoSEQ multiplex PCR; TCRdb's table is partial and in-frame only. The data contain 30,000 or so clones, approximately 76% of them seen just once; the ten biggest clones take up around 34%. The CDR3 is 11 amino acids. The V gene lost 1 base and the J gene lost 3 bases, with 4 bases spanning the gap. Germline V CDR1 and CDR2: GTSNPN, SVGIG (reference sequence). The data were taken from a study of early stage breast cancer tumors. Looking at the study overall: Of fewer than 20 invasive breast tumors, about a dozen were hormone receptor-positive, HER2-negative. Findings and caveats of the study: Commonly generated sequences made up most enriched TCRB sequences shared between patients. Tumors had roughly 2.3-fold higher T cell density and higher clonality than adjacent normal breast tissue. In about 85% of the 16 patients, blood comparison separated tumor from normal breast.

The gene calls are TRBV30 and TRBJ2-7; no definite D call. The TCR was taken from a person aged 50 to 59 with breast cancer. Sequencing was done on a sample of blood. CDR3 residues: CAWSAVYEQYF. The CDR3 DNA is TGTGCCTGGAGTGCTGTCTACGAGCAGTACTTC.